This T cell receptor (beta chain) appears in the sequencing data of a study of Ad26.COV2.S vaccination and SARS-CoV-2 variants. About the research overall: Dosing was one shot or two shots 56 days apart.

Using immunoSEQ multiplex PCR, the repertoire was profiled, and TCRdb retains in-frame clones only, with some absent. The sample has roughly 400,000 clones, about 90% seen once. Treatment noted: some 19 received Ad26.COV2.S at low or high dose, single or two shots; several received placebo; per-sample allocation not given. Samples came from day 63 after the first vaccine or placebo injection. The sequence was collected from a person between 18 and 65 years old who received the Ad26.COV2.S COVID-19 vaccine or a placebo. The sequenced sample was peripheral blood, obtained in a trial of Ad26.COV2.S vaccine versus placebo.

Here the CDR3 reads CASSPGTGGREQYF. DNA for the CDR3: TGTGCCAGCAGCCCCGGGACAGGGGGCCGCGAGCAGTACTTC. The J gene is TRBJ2-7, the V gene TRBV9; TRBD1 matches at 12 bases. Germline CDR1 reads SGDLS; CDR2 reads YYNGEE. This CDR3 is 14 amino acids long. Losses at the gene ends were 4 bases for V and 6 bases for J; bases not matched to a gene: 5. Supplemented by reference TRBV9 and TRBJ2-7, the full variable domain reads DSGVTQTPKHLITATGQRVTLRCSPRSGDLSVYWYQQSLDQGLQFLIQYYNGEERAKGNILERFSAQQFPDLHSELNLSSLELGDSALYFCASSPGTGGREQYFGPGTRLTVT.